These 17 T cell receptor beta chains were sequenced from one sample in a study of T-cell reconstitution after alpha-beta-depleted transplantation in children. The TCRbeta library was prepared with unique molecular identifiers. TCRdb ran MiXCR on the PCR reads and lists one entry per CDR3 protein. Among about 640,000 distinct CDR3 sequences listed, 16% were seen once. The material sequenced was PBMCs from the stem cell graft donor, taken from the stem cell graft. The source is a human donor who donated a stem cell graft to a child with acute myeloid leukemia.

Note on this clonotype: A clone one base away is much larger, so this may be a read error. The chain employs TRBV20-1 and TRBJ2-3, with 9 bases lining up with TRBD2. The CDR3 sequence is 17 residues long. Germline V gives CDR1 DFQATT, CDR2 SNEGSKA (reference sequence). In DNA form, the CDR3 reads TGCTGTGCTAGGCAGCGGCGGGGGGGGGCTCCAACAGATACGCAGTATTTT. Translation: CCARQRRGGAPTDTQYF.

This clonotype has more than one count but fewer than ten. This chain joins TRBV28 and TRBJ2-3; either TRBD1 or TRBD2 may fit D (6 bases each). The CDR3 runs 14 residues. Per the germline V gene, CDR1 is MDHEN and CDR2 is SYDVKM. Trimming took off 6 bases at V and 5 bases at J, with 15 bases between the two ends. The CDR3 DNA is TGTGCCAGCAGCAAGGGGGAGGATTTAGATACGCAGTATTTT. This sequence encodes CASSKGEDLDTQYF.

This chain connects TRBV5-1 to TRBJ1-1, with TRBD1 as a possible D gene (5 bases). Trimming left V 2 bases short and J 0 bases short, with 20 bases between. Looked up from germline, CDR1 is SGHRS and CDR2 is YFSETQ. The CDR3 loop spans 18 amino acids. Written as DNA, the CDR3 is TGCGCCAGCAGCTTACGACCCGGGACCAAGATCTTGAACACTGAAGCTTTCTTT. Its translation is CASSLRPGTKILNTEAFF.

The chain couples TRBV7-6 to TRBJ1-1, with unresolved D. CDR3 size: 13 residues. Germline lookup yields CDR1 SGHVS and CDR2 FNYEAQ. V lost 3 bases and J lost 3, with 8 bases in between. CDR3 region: CASSLSAYTEAFF. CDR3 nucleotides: TGTGCCAGCAGCTTGAGCGCGTACACTGAAGCTTTCTTT.

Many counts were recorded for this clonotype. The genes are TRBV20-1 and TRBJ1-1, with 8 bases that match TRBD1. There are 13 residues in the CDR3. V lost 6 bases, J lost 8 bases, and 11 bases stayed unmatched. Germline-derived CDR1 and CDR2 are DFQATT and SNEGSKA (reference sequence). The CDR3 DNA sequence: TGCAGTGCCCGCGGACAGGGAATATGGGAAGCTTTCTTT. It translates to CSARGQGIWEAFF.

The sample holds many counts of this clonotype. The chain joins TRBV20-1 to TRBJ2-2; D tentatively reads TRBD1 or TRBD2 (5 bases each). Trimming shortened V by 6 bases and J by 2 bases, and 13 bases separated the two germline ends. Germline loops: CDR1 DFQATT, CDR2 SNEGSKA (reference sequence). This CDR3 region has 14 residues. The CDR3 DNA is TGCAGTGCCCCTGGGACGGAAAACACCGGGGAGCTGTTTTTT. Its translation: CSAPGTENTGELFF.

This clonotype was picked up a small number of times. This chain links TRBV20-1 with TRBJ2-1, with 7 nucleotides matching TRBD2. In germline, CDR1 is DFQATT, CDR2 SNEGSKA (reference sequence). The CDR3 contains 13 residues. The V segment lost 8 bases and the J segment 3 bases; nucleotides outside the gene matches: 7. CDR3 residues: CSPGLRVYNEQFF. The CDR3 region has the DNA TGCAGTCCGGGACTACGCGTCTACAATGAGCAGTTCTTC.

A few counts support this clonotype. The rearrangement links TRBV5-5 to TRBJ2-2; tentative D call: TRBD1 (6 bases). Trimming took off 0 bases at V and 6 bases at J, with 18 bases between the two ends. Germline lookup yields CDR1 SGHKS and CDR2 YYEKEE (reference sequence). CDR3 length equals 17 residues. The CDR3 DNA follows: TGTGCCAGCAGCTTGGTGGGGGCAGGTCAGGAGGCCGGGGAGCTGTTTTTT. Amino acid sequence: CASSLVGAGQEAGELFF.

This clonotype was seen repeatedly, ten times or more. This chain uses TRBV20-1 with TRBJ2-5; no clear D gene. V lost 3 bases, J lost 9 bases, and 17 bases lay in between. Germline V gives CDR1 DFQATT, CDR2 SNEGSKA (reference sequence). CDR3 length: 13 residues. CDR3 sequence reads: CSASFVGPEAQYF. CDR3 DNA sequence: TGCAGTGCTAGTTTCGTGGGTCCTGAGGCCCAGTACTTC.

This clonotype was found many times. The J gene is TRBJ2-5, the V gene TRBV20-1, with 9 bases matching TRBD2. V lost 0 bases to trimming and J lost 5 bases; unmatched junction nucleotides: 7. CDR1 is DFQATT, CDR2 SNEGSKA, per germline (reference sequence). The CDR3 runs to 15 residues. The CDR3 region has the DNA TGCAGTGCTAGAGATCTGGCGGGGGGGCCGGAGACCCAGTACTTC. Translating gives CSARDLAGGPETQYF.

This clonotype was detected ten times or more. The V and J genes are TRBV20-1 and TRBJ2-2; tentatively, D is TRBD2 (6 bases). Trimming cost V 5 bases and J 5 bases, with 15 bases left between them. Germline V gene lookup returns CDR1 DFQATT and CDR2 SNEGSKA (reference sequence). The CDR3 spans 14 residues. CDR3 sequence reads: CSARTTVGTGELFF. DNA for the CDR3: TGCAGTGCTCGGACTACCGTAGGGACCGGGGAGCTGTTTTTT.

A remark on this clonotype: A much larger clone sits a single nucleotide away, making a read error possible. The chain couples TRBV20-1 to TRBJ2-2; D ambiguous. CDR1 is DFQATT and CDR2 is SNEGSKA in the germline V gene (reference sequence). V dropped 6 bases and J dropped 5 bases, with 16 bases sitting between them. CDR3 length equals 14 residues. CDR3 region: CSAYAPRATGELFF. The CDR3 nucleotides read TGCAGTGCGTATGCCCCTCGGGCGACCGGGGAGCTGTTTTTT.

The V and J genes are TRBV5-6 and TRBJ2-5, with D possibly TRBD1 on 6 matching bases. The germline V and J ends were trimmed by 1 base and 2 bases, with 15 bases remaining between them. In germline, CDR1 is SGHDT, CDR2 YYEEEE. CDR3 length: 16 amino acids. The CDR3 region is CASSLYGGRGQETQYF. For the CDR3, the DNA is TGTGCCAGCAGCTTGTATGGGGGCAGGGGACAAGAGACCCAGTACTTC.

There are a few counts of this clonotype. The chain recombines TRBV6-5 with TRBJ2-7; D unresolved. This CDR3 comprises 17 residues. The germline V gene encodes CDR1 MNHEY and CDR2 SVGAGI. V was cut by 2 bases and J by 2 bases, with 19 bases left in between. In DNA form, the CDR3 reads TGTGCCAGCAGTTACACGAGGACCCGAATATCGACCTACGAGCAGTACTTC. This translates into CASSYTRTRISTYEQYF.

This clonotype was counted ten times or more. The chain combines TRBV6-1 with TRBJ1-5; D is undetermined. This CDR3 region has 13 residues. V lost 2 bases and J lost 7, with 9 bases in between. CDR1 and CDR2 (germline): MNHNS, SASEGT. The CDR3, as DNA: TGTGCCAGCAGTGAACACCAAGGCCAGCCCCAGCATTTT. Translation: CASSEHQGQPQHF.

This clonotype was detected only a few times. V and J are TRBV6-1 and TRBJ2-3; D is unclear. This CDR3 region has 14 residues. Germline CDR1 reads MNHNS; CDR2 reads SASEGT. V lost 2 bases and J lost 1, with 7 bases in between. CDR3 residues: CASSERPGTDTQYF. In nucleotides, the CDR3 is TGTGCCAGCAGTGAAAGACCCGGCACAGATACGCAGTATTTT.

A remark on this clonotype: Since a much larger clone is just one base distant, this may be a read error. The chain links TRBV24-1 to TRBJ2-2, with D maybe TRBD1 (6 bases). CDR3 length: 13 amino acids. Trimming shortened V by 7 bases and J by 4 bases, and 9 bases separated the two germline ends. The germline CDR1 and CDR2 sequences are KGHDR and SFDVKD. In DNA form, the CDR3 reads TGTGCCACCAGGGACAGTAGCACCGGGGAGCTGTTTTTT. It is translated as CATRDSSTGELFF.